The 10 T cell receptor beta chains reported below all come from one sample, sequenced in a study of technical replicates of blood from a handful of donors. TCRdb keeps only in-frame clones here, not all; method: immunoSEQ multiplex PCR. The sample shows around 85,000 clones, roughly 94% of them seen only once. Specimen: T cells isolated from PBMCs. The receptors stem from a human donor in good health.

The rearrangement uses TRBV28 and TRBJ2-7, with TRBD2 matching 7 bases. The germline V gene has CDR1 MDHEN and CDR2 SYDVKM. V lost 2 bases and J lost 4; bases outside the gene matches: 14. The CDR3 sequence is 17 residues long. CDR3 protein: CASSLIGAGHLYYEQYF. The CDR3 DNA sequence: TGTGCCAGCAGTTTAATAGGAGCGGGGCACCTTTATTACGAGCAGTACTTC.

The CDR3: CASSFLGANTGELFF. CDR3 nucleotides: TGTGCCAGCAGTTTCTTGGGGGCTAACACCGGGGAGCTGTTTTTT. The V call is TRBV28, the J call TRBJ2-2; D perhaps matches TRBD1 (6 bases). The CDR3 covers 15 residues. CDR1 MDHEN and CDR2 SYDVKM come from the germline V gene. Trimming left V 3 bases short and J 2 bases short, with 10 bases between.

The V call is TRBV19, the J call TRBJ2-1, with a possible D match to TRBD1 (5 bases). Trimming stripped 4 bases from V and 0 bases from J, with 13 bases between. CDR3 length: 16 residues. Looked up from germline, CDR1 is LNHDA and CDR2 is SQIVND (reference sequence). As DNA, the CDR3 is TGTGCCAGTAGTAAGGGGCCCTTCGACTCCTACAATGAGCAGTTCTTC. It translates to CASSKGPFDSYNEQFF. The full variable domain, its missing parts supplied by reference TRBV19 and TRBJ2-1, is DGGITQSPKYLFRKEGQNVTLSCEQNLNHDAMYWYRQDPGQGLRLIYYSQIVNDFQKGDIAEGYSVSREKKESFPLTVTSAQKNPTAFYLCASSKGPFDSYNEQFFGPGTRLTVL.

CDR3 sequence: CASSQDRLEQFF. The DNA of the CDR3 is TGTGCCAGCAGCCAAGACAGGCTAGAGCAGTTCTTC. The chain couples TRBV5-4 to TRBJ2-1; D might be TRBD1 (6 bases). Trimming cost V 4 bases and J 10 bases, with 12 bases left between them. In germline, CDR1 is SGHNT, CDR2 YYREEE (reference sequence). The CDR3 is made up of 12 amino acids.

This chain uses TRBV4-1 with TRBJ1-1; no reliable D call. This CDR3 has 13 amino acids. Trimming took 4 bases from V and 2 from J, leaving 8 bases between them. Germline lookup yields CDR1 MGHRA and CDR2 YSYEKL. The CDR3 DNA sequence: TGCGCCAGCAGCCTCGGCGGAAACACTGAAGCTTTCTTT. This gives the protein CASSLGGNTEAFF.

As regards this clone: Germline and junction disagree at one end, which may indicate a read error. In nucleotides, the CDR3 is TGTGCTAGCAGCCGGGGGGGTCGGGAGACCCAGTACTTC. This encodes CASSRGGRETQYF. The chain is built from TRBV7-7 and TRBJ2-5; 8 nucleotides match TRBD2. This CDR3 has 13 amino acids. The germline CDR1 and CDR2 sequences are SSHAT and FNYEAQ (reference sequence).

The chain is built from TRBV6-1 and TRBJ2-5; possibly TRBD2 for D (6 bases). Trimming shortened V by 3 bases and J by 5 bases, and 16 bases separated the two germline ends. CDR3 length: 15 amino acids. CDR1 is MNHNS, CDR2 SASEGT, per germline. As DNA, the CDR3 is TGTGCCAGCAGTGATAATGGGGGGTGGCGGGAGACCCAGTACTTC. This translates into CASSDNGGWRETQYF.

The chain links TRBV7-9 to TRBJ1-5; 8 positions match TRBD1. Germline lookup yields CDR1 SEHNR and CDR2 FQNEAQ (reference sequence). V was clipped by 5 bases and J by 5 bases; unmatched bases: 2. CDR3 size: 13 residues. The CDR3 loop is CASSKTGDQPQHF. The CDR3 DNA follows: TGTGCCAGCAGCAAGACAGGGGATCAGCCCCAGCATTTT. The full variable domain, in which reference TRBV7-9 and TRBJ1-5 provide the parts outside the CDR3, is DTGVSQNPRHKITKRGQNVTFRCDPISEHNRLYWYRQTLGQGPEFLTYFQNEAQLEKSRLLSDRFSAERPKGSFSTLEIQRTEQGDSAMYLCASSKTGDQPQHFGDGTRLSIL.

V gene TRBV19 combines with J gene TRBJ1-1; perhaps TRBD1 as D (5 bases). The CDR3 covers 16 residues. The germline gives CDR1 LNHDA, CDR2 SQIVND (reference sequence). Trimming took 5 bases from V and 1 from J, leaving 17 bases between them. CDR3 DNA: TGTGCCAGTAGTGGTGACAGTGGTACATGGAACACTGAAGCTTTCTTT. Protein sequence: CASSGDSGTWNTEAFF. The full variable domain, with the rest looked up from reference TRBV19 and TRBJ1-1, is DGGITQSPKYLFRKEGQNVTLSCEQNLNHDAMYWYRQDPGQGLRLIYYSQIVNDFQKGDIAEGYSVSREKKESFPLTVTSAQKNPTAFYLCASSGDSGTWNTEAFFGQGTRLTVV.

The chain's CDR3 is CSVELGGAGTGELFF. The CDR3 DNA follows: TGCAGCGTTGAATTGGGGGGGGCGGGAACCGGGGAGCTGTTTTTT. The V call is TRBV29-1, the J call TRBJ2-2; D is perhaps TRBD2 (7 bases). The V gene lost 2 bases and the J gene lost 5 bases, with 15 bases spanning the gap. CDR1 is SQVTM, CDR2 ANQGSEA, per germline. The CDR3 contains 15 residues.